A selection of T cell receptor beta chains follows, all from one sample in a study of CD8 T cells in ankylosing spondylitis. TCRdb analysed the 5' RACE reads with MiXCR anew, one entry per CDR3 protein. In the table there are around 890,000 distinct CDR3 sequences, 12% of which are singletons. Sample: blood, either unsorted or a sorted T cell fraction (not recorded which). The receptor set was obtained from a male donor with ankylosing spondylitis. Both conserved end residues are part of each CDR3. A D gene is named only where the DNA matches it firmly. The size of a clone is reported for some rows only, either as once, few or many, or as a class for expanded clones.

D gene,J gene,clone size,V gene,CDR3 protein,CDR3 DNA
TRBD1,TRBJ2-7,.,TRBV20-1,CSAGTDRSYEQYF,TGCAGTGCCGGGACAGATCGCTCCTACGAGCAGTACTTC
.,TRBJ1-3,many,TRBV29-1,CSVGTPRFGNTIYF,TGCAGCGTGGGGACCCCCCGCTTTGGAAACACCATATATTTT
.,TRBJ2-1,many,TRBV5-1,CASSFQGSMSMGWEFF,TGCGCCAGCAGCTTCCAGGGGTCAATGAGTATGGGCTGGGAGTTCTTC
.,TRBJ2-7,.,TRBV11-2,CASSPTRPGDALHYEQYF,TGTGCCAGCAGCCCCACCCGACCGGGGGACGCGCTCCACTACGAGCAGTACTTC
.,TRBJ1-6,few,TRBV20-1,CSARTAFYNSPLHF,TGCAGTGCCCGGACAGCCTTCTATAATTCACCCCTCCACTTT
.,TRBJ2-1,.,TRBV9,CASSVEGQYNEQFF,TGTGCCAGCAGCGTAGAGGGACAATACAATGAGCAGTTCTTC
.,TRBJ2-1,.,TRBV10-3,CAISEILYNEQFF,TGTGCCATCAGTGAGATTCTCTACAATGAGCAGTTCTTC
TRBD1,TRBJ1-1,few,TRBV27,CASSIRTGVNTEAFF,TGTGCCAGCAGTATACGGACAGGGGTGAACACTGAAGCTTTCTTT
TRBD1,TRBJ2-7,.,TRBV6-5,CASSYRGYYEQYF,TGTGCCAGCAGCTACAGGGGGTATTACGAGCAGTACTTC
.,TRBJ2-1,few,TRBV3-1,CASSLLSGGAGNEQFF,TGTGCCAGCAGCCTTCTAAGTGGGGGGGCGGGAAATGAGCAGTTCTTC
.,TRBJ1-6,few,TRBV7-2,CASSFALYNSPLHF,TGTGCCAGCAGCTTTGCCCTCTATAATTCACCCCTCCACTTT
.,TRBJ1-3,many,TRBV20-1,CSARGGYTIYF,TGCAGTGCTAGAGGGGGGTACACCATATATTTT
TRBD1,TRBJ1-1,few,TRBV20-1,CSANPGQGPRGTEAFF,TGCAGTGCCAACCCGGGACAGGGGCCCCGTGGCACTGAAGCTTTCTTT
.,TRBJ2-7,many,TRBV29-1,CSVQGRATYEQYF,TGCAGCGTTCAAGGCAGGGCTACCTACGAGCAGTACTTC